This paragraph covers one T cell receptor (beta chain) sequence. The repertoire was sequenced with immunoSEQ multiplex PCR; TCRdb's copy has only in-frame clones and lacks some. The sample has around 140,000 clones; more than 85% are singletons. This sample stems from a study of T cell responses to AZD1222 COVID-19 vaccine. The CDR3 is 14 residues long. V lost 4 bases to trimming and J lost 5 bases; unmatched junction nucleotides: 1. CDR1 and CDR2 from the germline V gene are SGHTA and FQGTGA. The material was peripheral blood, obtained after recovery from COVID-19. The V gene is TRBV7-3, the J gene TRBJ2-7, with 14 positions matching TRBD2. The sequence came from an adult who had recovered from COVID-19. CDR3: CASSSGLAGDEQYF. DNA of the CDR3: TGTGCCAGCAGCTCGGGACTAGCGGGAGACGAGCAGTACTTC.